This record concerns one T cell receptor (beta chain) sequence. Libraries were prepared by immunoSEQ multiplex PCR; TCRdb keeps only in-frame clonotypes and omits some of them. The sample shows under 150,000 clones, just over 85% of them seen only once. Germline trimming cut 8 bases from V and 6 bases from J; bases unmatched to any gene: 8. The CDR3 runs to 14 residues. CDR1 is SQVTM and CDR2 is ANQGSEA in the germline V gene. These data come from a study of T cell responses to AZD1222 COVID-19 vaccine. The chain uses TRBV29-1 and TRBJ2-1; TRBD2 agrees at 12 bases. This TCR was recovered from an adult in good health. The input for sequencing was peripheral blood, taken on day 0 of MenACWY control vaccination. The CDR3 loop reads CSFPRTSGTNEQFF. DNA of the CDR3: TGCAGCTTCCCCCGGACTAGCGGGACCAATGAGCAGTTCTTC.